The 19 T cell receptor beta chains reported below all come from one sample, sequenced in a study of OX40 agonist ivuxolimab in advanced cancers. Libraries were prepared by immunoSEQ multiplex PCR; TCRdb keeps only in-frame clonotypes and omits some of them. The table lists about 25,000 clones, more than 75% of them singletons, with around 33% in the top ten. Sequencing used CD4+ or CD8+ T cells sorted from blood, obtained in a trial of the OX40 agonist ivuxolimab. The origin of the receptors is an adult with an advanced solid tumor such as melanoma, head and neck, liver or kidney cancer.

This clone came up many times. The gene calls are TRBV7-9 and TRBJ2-2; a weak D match, TRBD2 (5 bases). V was pared by 8 bases and J by 4 bases, with 17 bases between. This CDR3 is 15 amino acids long. The V gene's germline CDR1 is SEHNR and CDR2 FQNEAQ (reference sequence). CDR3: CASDSGSSSTGELFF. The CDR3 nucleotides read TGTGCCAGCGACTCGGGAAGCTCCTCCACCGGGGAGCTGTTTTTT.

The chain is built from TRBV29-1 and TRBJ2-7; D is possibly TRBD1 (6 bases). Between the trimmed V and J ends, which lost 0 bases and 2 bases, there was a span of 29 bases. This CDR3 region has 20 residues. Germline V gives CDR1 SQVTM, CDR2 ANQGSEA. The CDR3 here is CSVEDSRDTPETLAPYEQYF. The CDR3 region has the DNA TGCAGCGTTGAAGATTCAAGGGACACTCCTGAGACATTAGCCCCCTACGAGCAGTACTTC.

CDR3 sequence reads: CASSDPDRGTYEQYF. CDR3 bases: TGCGCCAGCAGTGACCCGGACAGGGGAACCTACGAGCAGTACTTC. V usage is TRBV10-1 and J usage is TRBJ2-7, with 9 nucleotides matching TRBD1. The CDR3 is 15 amino acids. Germline CDR1 WNHNN, CDR2 SYGVQD (reference sequence). J gave up 2 bases and V 3 bases, and 5 bases lay outside the gene matches.

This chain links TRBV30 with TRBJ1-6, with 9 bases lining up with TRBD1. The CDR3 totals 14 residues. Trimming took 5 bases from V and 5 from J; bases not matched to a gene: 4. Germline V gene data show CDR1 as GTSNPN and CDR2 as SVGIG (reference sequence). The CDR3 reads CAWGTGINNSPLHF. The CDR3 nucleotides read TGTGCCTGGGGGACAGGGATCAATAATTCACCCCTCCACTTT.

This clone is categorized as medium-sized. The chain employs TRBV2 and TRBJ2-5; 10 bases agree with TRBD2. V was clipped by 1 base and J by 4 bases; unmatched bases: 3. This CDR3 contains 15 residues. CDR1 SNHLY and CDR2 FYNNEI come from the germline V gene. The DNA for the CDR3 is TGTGCCAGCAGTGAAGTAGCTAGCGGGGGAGAGACCCAGTACTTC. It translates to CASSEVASGGETQYF.

The V gene is TRBV11-2, the J gene TRBJ1-2; D remains ambiguous. CDR3 size: 16 residues. V was shortened by 5 bases and J by 0 bases, with 16 bases between the two germline ends. Per the germline V gene, CDR1 is SGHAT and CDR2 is FQNNGV. The CDR3 coding sequence is TGTGCCAGCAGCCTCCCCCGGCAGGAAGCTAACTATGGCTACACCTTC. It codes for CASSLPRQEANYGYTF. Together with reference TRBV11-2 and TRBJ1-2, the CDR3 gives the full variable domain: EAGVAQSPRYKIIEKRQSVAFWCNPISGHATLYWYQQILGQGPKLLIQFQNNGVVDDSQLPKDRFSAERLKGVDSTLKIQPAKLEDSAVYLCASSLPRQEANYGYTFGSGTRLTVV.

The J gene is TRBJ2-7, the V gene TRBV7-2; D unclear. Germline loops: CDR1 SGHTA, CDR2 FQGNSA. The V and J ends lost 1 base and 1 base respectively, with 2 bases between them. The CDR3 has 12 residues. DNA of the CDR3: TGTGCCAGCAGCTTAGAGTCCTACGAGCAGTACTTC. This codes for CASSLESYEQYF.

V gene TRBV4-1 combines with J gene TRBJ1-5; TRBD1 matches at 9 bases. The CDR3 sequence is 16 residues long. V was pared by 4 bases and J by 2 bases, with 6 bases of the junction left unmatched. Looked up from germline, CDR1 is MGHRA and CDR2 is YSYEKL. In nucleotides, the CDR3 is TGCGCCAGCAGCCCAGATTGGACAGGGGGCAATCAGCCCCAGCATTTT. It is translated as CASSPDWTGGNQPQHF.

This chain connects TRBV4-1 to TRBJ2-1; a possible D gene is TRBD2 (6 bases). Per the germline V gene, CDR1 is MGHRA and CDR2 is YSYEKL. V dropped 1 base and J dropped 9 bases, with 10 bases sitting between them. The length of the CDR3 is 13 residues. CDR3 region: CASSQVGGSEQFF. CDR3 DNA: TGCGCCAGCAGCCAAGTTGGGGGGAGTGAGCAGTTCTTC.

This clone was observed a single time. V gene TRBV27 combines with J gene TRBJ2-7, with 11 bases matching TRBD2. The junction had 1 base not matched to a gene; V was cut back by 4 bases and J by 11 bases. Germline CDR1 and CDR2: MNHEY and SMNVEV (reference sequence). This CDR3 has 11 amino acids. CDR3 sequence: CASSSSGRKYF. In DNA form, the CDR3 reads TGTGCCAGCAGTTCTAGCGGGAGGAAGTACTTC.

The CDR3 nucleotides read TGTGCCAGCAGCCACAAGGACAGGGATCCCTCCGAGCAGTACTTC. It codes for CASSHKDRDPSEQYF. This chain joins TRBV7-9 and TRBJ2-7; 8 bases are shared with TRBD1. Germline CDR1 and CDR2: SEHNR and FQNEAQ (reference sequence). CDR3 length: 15 amino acids. Trimming at V came to 5 bases and at J to 6 bases, leaving 12 bases not matched to a gene.

This clone was found a few times. V is TRBV19 and J is TRBJ2-1; unclear D gene. The CDR3 has 15 residues. The V gene's germline CDR1 is LNHDA and CDR2 SQIVND (reference sequence). Trimming removed 2 bases from V and 0 bases from J, with 8 bases in between. CDR3: CASSILGNSYNEQFF. The CDR3 nucleotides are TGTGCCAGTAGTATACTTGGGAACTCCTACAATGAGCAGTTCTTC.

The chain's CDR3 is CASSEGWDSYSNQPQHF. CDR3 nucleotide sequence: TGTGCCAGCAGTGAAGGTTGGGACAGCTATAGCAATCAGCCCCAGCATTTT. The V gene is TRBV6-1, the J gene TRBJ1-5; 7 nucleotides agree with TRBD1. This CDR3 is 17 amino acids long. CDR1 is MNHNS and CDR2 is SASEGT in the germline V gene. V shed 1 base, J shed 0 bases, and the junction held 6 bases outside the gene matches.

This chain connects TRBV4-2 to TRBJ1-6, with D hard to call. The CDR3 contains 13 residues. V lost 2 bases and J 11 bases, leaving 10 bases between the germline ends. Germline values: CDR1 LGHNA, CDR2 YNFKEQ. The CDR3 DNA reads TGTGCCAGCAGCCAACGGTCAGAGCCACCCCTCCACTTT. Amino acid sequence: CASSQRSEPPLHF.

Remarks on this clone: An end of the junction does not agree with germline; a read error may underlie this. This chain connects TRBV28 to TRBJ2-2; 8 nucleotides line up with TRBD2. The CDR3 has 11 amino acids. Germline assignment: CDR1 MDHEN and CDR2 SYDVKM. The CDR3 nucleotides read TGTGTCAGCGGGAGTGGCGGGGAGCTGTTTTTT. Its protein is CVSGSGGELFF.

This clone appeared a single time. J is TRBJ2-7 and V is TRBV7-2; the D gene is possibly TRBD2 (5 bases). Germline V gene lookup returns CDR1 SGHTA and CDR2 FQGNSA. Trimming cost V 5 bases and J 2 bases, with 10 bases left between them. The CDR3 totals 13 residues. Written as DNA, the CDR3 is TGTGCCAGCAGCGAGCGGACCACCTACGAGCAGTACTTC. It specifies CASSERTTYEQYF. Using reference TRBV7-2 and TRBJ2-7 for the parts outside the CDR3, the full variable domain is GAGVSQSPSNKVTEKGKDVELRCDPISGHTALYWYRQSLGQGLEFLIYFQGNSAPDKSGLPSDRFSAERTGGSVSTLTIQRTQQEDSAVYLCASSERTTYEQYFGPGTRLTVT.

The V and J genes are TRBV2 and TRBJ2-7, with D possibly TRBD1 on 6 matching bases. Trimming pared 6 bases from V and 3 bases from J, leaving 15 bases between. This CDR3 region has 14 residues. Germline V gene data show CDR1 as SNHLY and CDR2 as FYNNEI. In DNA form, the CDR3 reads TGTGCCAGCAGGGTCAGGGGTTTTAACTACGAGCAGTACTTC. Protein product: CASRVRGFNYEQYF.

This chain connects TRBV2 to TRBJ2-7; no reliable D call. This CDR3 has 11 amino acids. Germline V CDR1 and CDR2: SNHLY, FYNNEI. The V gene lost 5 bases and the J gene lost 3 bases, with 5 bases spanning the gap. The CDR3 DNA reads as TGTGCCAGCAGTCCTGACTACGAGCAGTACTTC. Protein sequence: CASSPDYEQYF.

V is TRBV29-1 and J is TRBJ1-2; D remains ambiguous. The CDR3 spans 15 residues. Germline V gene sequence: CDR1 SQVTM, CDR2 ANQGSEA. Trimming cost V 2 bases and J 8 bases, with 21 bases left between them. The chain's CDR3 is CSVEFFGEGSGGYTF. CDR3 DNA sequence: TGCAGCGTTGAATTTTTCGGGGAGGGATCTGGGGGCTACACCTTC.